These T cell receptor beta chains were read from a single sample in a study of T cells in Graves' hyperthyroidism and ophthalmopathy. One entry per CDR3 protein, called by TCRdb with MiXCR from the multiplex PCR reads. The sample consists of roughly 630,000 distinct CDR3 sequences, roughly 14% of them appearing once. The sequenced material came from blood. Receptor source: a woman under 40 with Graves' hyperthyroidism. CDR3s include the opening cysteine and the closing phenylalanine or tryptophan. D genes are given only for firm matches. The size entry is marked missing in some rows and otherwise reads once, few, many or a size class.

NA,20,TRBV7-8,TRBD1,TRBJ2-2,TGTGCCAGCAGCTCAAGTCGATTTTATGGACAGGGGGTCAACACCGGGGAGCTGTTTTTT,CASSSSRFYGQGVNTGELFF
many,11,TRBV27,NA,TRBJ1-1,TGTGCCAGCAGTTCCGTCACTGAAGCTTTCTTT,CASSSVTEAFF
NA,15,TRBV6-1,TRBD1,TRBJ2-3,TGTGCCAGCAGCCGCCGGGACAGGGGCACAGATACGCAGTATTTT,CASSRRDRGTDTQYF
NA,12,TRBV20-1,TRBD1,TRBJ1-2,TGCAGTGCAGAGACAGGGAACTATGGCTACACCTTC,CSAETGNYGYTF
NA,15,TRBV9,NA,TRBJ1-2,TGTGCCAGCAGCGTAGTCCAGGCGTCTAACTATGGCTACACCTTC,CASSVVQASNYGYTF
NA,11,TRBV29-1,NA,TRBJ2-7,TGCAGCGTCAGGCGCTCCTACGAGCAGTACTTC,CSVRRSYEQYF
NA,14,TRBV6-2/TRBV6-3,TRBD1,TRBJ2-7,TGTGCCAGCAGCCTGGGACAGGGGCGGAACGAGCAGTACTTC,CASSLGQGRNEQYF
many,15,TRBV3-1,NA,TRBJ1-5,TGTGCCAGCAGCCAAGACGGACAGTTCGATCAGCCCCAGCATTTT,CASSQDGQFDQPQHF
many,14,TRBV30,TRBD2,TRBJ2-5,TGTGCCTGGAGTGTAGGTGGCGGGGGAGAGACCCAGTACTTC,CAWSVGGGGETQYF
NA,13,TRBV28,NA,TRBJ2-2,TGTGCCAGCAGTTTACTTGATCCCGGGGAGCTGTTTTTT,CASSLLDPGELFF
few,15,TRBV5-1,NA,TRBJ2-5,TGCGCCAGCAGCTTGGCGGTCGGGGGTTCGCAGACCCAGTACTTC,CASSLAVGGSQTQYF
few,14,TRBV25-1,TRBD2,TRBJ2-5,TGTGCCAGCAGTTCTTCAGCGGGAGCGGAGACCCAGTACTTC,CASSSSAGAETQYF
NA,15,TRBV19,NA,TRBJ2-1,TGTGCCAGTAAACCGGCGCGGGATTTTCACAATGAGCAGTTCTTC,CASKPARDFHNEQFF
many,15,TRBV3-1,TRBD1,TRBJ1-1,TGTGCCAGCAGCCAAATAAGGACAGGGGGCACTGAAGCTTTCTTT,CASSQIRTGGTEAFF
few,12,TRBV30,NA,TRBJ2-3,TGTGCCTGGACATCCCTGGAGGGAACGCAGTATTTT,CAWTSLEGTQYF
many,16,TRBV4-1,TRBD1,TRBJ2-7,TGCGCCAGCAGCCAGGGTACCGTAGACAGGGCCTACGAGCAGTACTTC,CASSQGTVDRAYEQYF
many,16,TRBV6-6,NA,TRBJ2-7,TGTGCCAGCAGTTACTCGATACGGGAGCCGTCCTACGAGCAGTACTTC,CASSYSIREPSYEQYF
many,20,TRBV20-1,TRBD2,TRBJ2-4,TGCAGTGCTCGTGACGATAAAGGACTAGCGGGGGGACTAGCCAAAAACATTCAGTACTTC,CSARDDKGLAGGLAKNIQYF
NA,16,TRBV11-2,NA,TRBJ1-5,TGTGCCAGCAGTTACTCGAGACAGGACGATAATCAGCCCCAGCATTTT,CASSYSRQDDNQPQHF
many,12,TRBV3-1,TRBD1,TRBJ1-1,TGTGCCAGCAGCAACCGGGACAGTGAAGCTTTCTTT,CASSNRDSEAFF
NA,17,TRBV6-5,NA,TRBJ2-3,TGTGCCAGCAGTTATAAATCCGGGACCCCCGCCAAGGATACGCAGTATTTT,CASSYKSGTPAKDTQYF
many,14,TRBV2,TRBD1,TRBJ1-1,TGTGCCGGAAAACTGACAGGGGGCAACACTGAAGCTTTCTTT,CAGKLTGGNTEAFF